A single sample is the source of the 25 T cell receptor beta chains below, sequenced in a study of blood T cell repertoires in COVID-19. Data came from immunoSEQ multiplex PCR; TCRdb stores just in-frame clones and leaves some out. The sample has about 260,000 clones; around nine tenths are singletons. The sample was peripheral blood. The receptors come from a man aged 35 to 55 with active or convalescent COVID-19.

The chain uses TRBV9 and TRBJ2-7; 10 bases are shared with TRBD1. This CDR3 spans 14 amino acids. Germline V CDR1 and CDR2: SGDLS, YYNGEE. Trimming removed 4 bases from V and 5 bases from J; junction bases left unmatched: 6. The CDR3 coding sequence is TGTGCCAGCAGCCTCGGACAGGGGGGTGACGAGCAGTACTTC. Translating gives CASSLGQGGDEQYF.

The V and J genes are TRBV30 and TRBJ1-5; TRBD1 might be the D (5 bases). The CDR3 consists of 14 residues. V was clipped by 0 bases and J by 7 bases, with 13 bases between them. The germline gives CDR1 GTSNPN, CDR2 SVGIG (reference sequence). The DNA for the CDR3 is TGTGCCTGGAGTGTACGGGCAGGGTTGCAGCCCCAGCATTTT. Its translation is CAWSVRAGLQPQHF.

Here the CDR3 reads CAWSVQGRHTF. CDR3 DNA sequence: TGTGCCTGGAGTGTACAGGGGAGGCACACCTTC. V is TRBV30 and J is TRBJ1-2; 7 nucleotides agree with TRBD1. The germline gives CDR1 GTSNPN, CDR2 SVGIG (reference sequence). This CDR3 spans 11 amino acids. The V segment lost 0 bases and the J segment 12 bases; nucleotides outside the gene matches: 4.

The chain employs TRBV20-1 and TRBJ2-1; D perhaps matches TRBD2 (6 bases). The ends were cut back, 4 bases at V and 15 bases at J, with 16 bases in the middle. This CDR3 has 11 residues. The germline gives CDR1 DFQATT, CDR2 SNEGSKA (reference sequence). CDR3: CSAKDGGVRFF. The CDR3 nucleotides read TGCAGTGCTAAGGACGGGGGTGTTCGGTTCTTC.

V and J are TRBV9 and TRBJ1-2, with a tentative D call TRBD1 (5 bases). Looked up from germline, CDR1 is SGDLS and CDR2 is YYNGEE. Trimming pared 2 bases from V and 4 bases from J, leaving 12 bases between. The CDR3 loop spans 14 amino acids. Written as DNA, the CDR3 is TGTGCCAGCAGCGTCGCTGGACATCCCTATGGCTACACCTTC. The encoded protein is CASSVAGHPYGYTF. Combining the CDR3 with reference TRBV9 and TRBJ1-2 gives the whole variable domain DSGVTQTPKHLITATGQRVTLRCSPRSGDLSVYWYQQSLDQGLQFLIQYYNGEERAKGNILERFSAQQFPDLHSELNLSSLELGDSALYFCASSVAGHPYGYTFGSGTRLTVV.

The rearrangement uses TRBV7-9 and TRBJ2-2; 9 bases align to TRBD1. The germline V gene has CDR1 SEHNR and CDR2 FQNEAQ (reference sequence). The CDR3 runs to 18 residues. V shed 2 bases, J shed 1 base, and the junction held 8 bases outside the gene matches. CDR3 sequence: CASSLLTGTGQNTGELFF. CDR3 sequence (DNA): TGTGCCAGCAGCTTACTGACCGGGACAGGGCAGAACACCGGGGAGCTGTTTTTT.

The CDR3 loop is CASSLAGLSNEQFF. The CDR3 DNA reads as TGTGCCAGCAGCTTAGCAGGACTTTCCAATGAGCAGTTCTTC. The J gene is TRBJ2-1, the V gene TRBV11-2, with D possibly being TRBD2 (5 bases). This CDR3 is built from 14 residues. V was trimmed by 1 base and J by 6 bases, leaving 10 bases between them. CDR1 is SGHAT and CDR2 is FQNNGV in the germline V gene.

The chain recombines TRBV15 with TRBJ2-1, with a tentative D call TRBD2 (7 bases). Germline V CDR1 and CDR2: LNHNV, YYDKDF (reference sequence). Deletions cut 1 base from V and 0 bases from J, with 13 bases between. This CDR3 is 17 amino acids long. CDR3 DNA sequence: TGTGCCACCAGCAGAGTGGGGGGGGCTAGCTCCTACAATGAGCAGTTCTTC. Amino acid sequence: CATSRVGGASSYNEQFF.

The chain combines TRBV19 with TRBJ1-3; D remains unclear. Germline V gene sequence: CDR1 LNHDA, CDR2 SQIVND (reference sequence). V lost 8 bases to trimming and J lost 10 bases, with 12 bases between them. CDR3 length: 11 amino acids. CDR3 bases: TGTGCCAGTGAGACCCCGACAACCATATATTTT. It codes for CASETPTTIYF.

The J gene is TRBJ2-1, the V gene TRBV11-3; 7 nucleotides line up with TRBD1. The CDR3 has 15 residues. V dropped 4 bases and J dropped 8; count of bases not matched to a gene: 11. Germline V gene sequence: CDR1 SGHNT, CDR2 YENEEA. The chain's CDR3 is CASSSKTGYVDEQFF. The DNA of the CDR3 is TGTGCCAGCAGCTCCAAGACAGGGTACGTTGATGAGCAGTTCTTC.

This sequence joins TRBV19 and TRBJ2-3; 13 bases align to TRBD2. Germline CDR1 reads LNHDA; CDR2 reads SQIVND (reference sequence). After removal of 3 bases from V and 0 bases from J, the junction contained 6 bases not matched to a gene. The CDR3 contains 18 residues. The DNA of the CDR3 is TGTGCCAGTAGTATGACTAGCGGGAGGTTCGCTAGCACAGATACGCAGTATTTT. Residues: CASSMTSGRFASTDTQYF. Combining the CDR3 with reference TRBV19 and TRBJ2-3 gives the whole variable domain DGGITQSPKYLFRKEGQNVTLSCEQNLNHDAMYWYRQDPGQGLRLIYYSQIVNDFQKGDIAEGYSVSREKKESFPLTVTSAQKNPTAFYLCASSMTSGRFASTDTQYFGPGTRLTVL.

The chain employs TRBV7-9 and TRBJ1-1; tentatively, D is TRBD1 (6 bases). Germline V lookup: CDR1 SEHNR, CDR2 FQNEAQ (reference sequence). Between the trimmed V and J ends, which lost 2 bases and 1 base, there was a span of 8 bases. The CDR3 is 14 amino acids. The CDR3 DNA is TGTGCCAGCAGCTTAAAAGGGGGGAACACTGAAGCTTTCTTT. Translating gives CASSLKGGNTEAFF.

The chain links TRBV6-5 to TRBJ2-5; TRBD2 matches 7 bases. This CDR3 contains 15 residues. The V gene end was trimmed by 4 bases and the J gene end by 4 bases; junction bases not matched to a gene: 9. Germline values: CDR1 MNHEY, CDR2 SVGAGI. CDR3 in amino acids: CASSSYRGEGETQYF. Written as DNA, the CDR3 is TGTGCCAGCAGTTCCTACCGTGGGGAGGGAGAGACCCAGTACTTC.

This clone came up once. The rearrangement uses TRBV6-5 and TRBJ2-3, with 10 nucleotides matching TRBD2. CDR1 is MNHEY and CDR2 is SVGAGI in the germline V gene. The CDR3 is made up of 15 amino acids. V lost 8 bases and J lost 1; bases outside the gene matches: 6. CDR3 amino acids: CASGSSGSGTDTQYF. The CDR3 region has the DNA TGTGCCAGCGGATCTAGCGGGAGTGGCACAGATACGCAGTATTTT.

The rearrangement uses TRBV23-1 and TRBJ1-1; 9 nucleotides match TRBD1. Being an ORF, TRBV23-1 has a function that is uncertain. CDR3 length: 17 amino acids. V lost 3 bases, J lost 0 bases, and 8 bases stayed unmatched. The CDR3: CASSHQDRGVMNTEAFF. In nucleotides, the CDR3 is TGCGCCAGCAGTCATCAAGACAGGGGGGTGATGAACACTGAAGCTTTCTTT.

The chain is built from TRBV24-1 and TRBJ1-1; D perhaps matches TRBD1 (6 bases). V lost 2 bases and J lost 4, with 10 bases in between. The germline V gene has CDR1 KGHDR and CDR2 SFDVKD. This CDR3 spans 14 amino acids. CDR3 residues: CATSDSGVGTEAFF. The CDR3 DNA follows: TGTGCCACCAGTGATTCAGGGGTAGGCACTGAAGCTTTCTTT.

This clone was counted between two and nine times. This chain connects TRBV5-1 to TRBJ1-2; TRBD1 aligns across 8 bases. The CDR3 consists of 14 residues. V shed 4 bases and J 5 bases; nucleotides not matched to a gene: 7. CDR1 and CDR2 from the germline V gene are SGHRS and YFSETQ. The CDR3: CASSPAGTGYGYTF. The CDR3 nucleotides read TGCGCCAGCAGCCCGGCCGGGACAGGATATGGCTACACCTTC.

V usage is TRBV2 and J usage is TRBJ1-1; the match to TRBD1 covers 8 bases. Losses at the gene ends were 4 bases for V and 10 bases for J; bases not matched to a gene: 8. The CDR3 extends over 13 amino acids. Germline values: CDR1 SNHLY, CDR2 FYNNEI. The chain's CDR3 is CASSGLETGVAFF. The CDR3 coding sequence is TGTGCCAGCAGTGGACTGGAGACAGGGGTAGCTTTCTTT. The variable domain in full, completed from reference TRBV2 and TRBJ1-1, reads EPEVTQTPSHQVTQMGQEVILRCVPISNHLYFYWYRQILGQKVEFLVSFYNNEISEKSEIFDDQFSVERPDGSNFTLKIRSTKLEDSAMYFCASSGLETGVAFFGQGTRLTVV.

J is TRBJ2-7 and V is TRBV19, with 7 bases matching TRBD1. The CDR3 runs to 14 residues. Germline trimming cut 5 bases from V and 2 bases from J; bases unmatched to any gene: 6. Germline values: CDR1 LNHDA, CDR2 SQIVND (reference sequence). The CDR3 DNA is TGTGCCAGTAGTCCCGGACAGGCGGCCTACGAGCAGTACTTC. Protein sequence: CASSPGQAAYEQYF.

The chain carries TRBV24-1 and TRBJ2-3, with 10 bases fitting TRBD2. The junction had 7 bases not matched to a gene; V was cut back by 5 bases and J by 0 bases. CDR1 KGHDR and CDR2 SFDVKD come from the germline V gene. This CDR3 has 17 residues. CDR3 in amino acids: CATSGLAGFTSTDTQYF. The CDR3 DNA sequence: TGTGCCACCAGTGGACTAGCGGGCTTTACTAGCACAGATACGCAGTATTTT.

The chain is built from TRBV11-2 and TRBJ2-7; 9 bases agree with TRBD1. CDR3 length: 17 amino acids. Germline values: CDR1 SGHAT, CDR2 FQNNGV. Trimming took 0 bases from V and 3 from J; bases not matched to a gene: 9. The CDR3 sequence: CASSLEDPGTGHYEQYF. CDR3 nucleotide sequence: TGTGCCAGCAGCTTAGAAGACCCCGGGACAGGGCACTACGAGCAGTACTTC.

The rearrangement joins TRBV29-1 to TRBJ2-7; TRBD1 matches at 8 bases. CDR3 length: 15 residues. The germline V gene has CDR1 SQVTM and CDR2 ANQGSEA. J lost 0 bases, V lost 3 bases, and 7 bases had no gene match. CDR3 nucleotides: TGCAGCGTTGATTTGGGACAGGTGAGCTCCTACGAGCAGTACTTC. It is translated as CSVDLGQVSSYEQYF.

J is TRBJ1-4 and V is TRBV24-1; D is undetermined. V was shortened by 4 bases and J by 7 bases, with 3 bases between the two germline ends. The germline CDR1 and CDR2 sequences are KGHDR and SFDVKD. This CDR3 region has 11 residues. CDR3 loop: CATSDGEKLFF. For the CDR3, the DNA is TGTGCCACCAGTGACGGTGAAAAACTGTTTTTT.

The chain couples TRBV6-1 to TRBJ1-5, with a possible D match to TRBD1 (5 bases). CDR3 length equals 19 residues. Germline values: CDR1 MNHNS, CDR2 SASEGT. The V and J ends lost 2 bases and 5 bases respectively, with 25 bases between them. The chain's CDR3 is CASSEQGRFDRDSDQPQHF. The CDR3 DNA is TGTGCCAGCAGTGAACAGGGTCGGTTCGATCGTGACAGCGATCAGCCCCAGCATTTT.

CDR3 nucleotides: TGTGCCAGCACCTACACCACAGCGAACACTGAAGCTTTCTTT. It encodes CASTYTTANTEAFF. V usage is TRBV6-5 and J usage is TRBJ1-1; no reliable D call. Germline V lookup: CDR1 MNHEY, CDR2 SVGAGI. V lost 7 bases, J lost 1 base, and 13 bases lay in between. This CDR3 is 14 amino acids long.